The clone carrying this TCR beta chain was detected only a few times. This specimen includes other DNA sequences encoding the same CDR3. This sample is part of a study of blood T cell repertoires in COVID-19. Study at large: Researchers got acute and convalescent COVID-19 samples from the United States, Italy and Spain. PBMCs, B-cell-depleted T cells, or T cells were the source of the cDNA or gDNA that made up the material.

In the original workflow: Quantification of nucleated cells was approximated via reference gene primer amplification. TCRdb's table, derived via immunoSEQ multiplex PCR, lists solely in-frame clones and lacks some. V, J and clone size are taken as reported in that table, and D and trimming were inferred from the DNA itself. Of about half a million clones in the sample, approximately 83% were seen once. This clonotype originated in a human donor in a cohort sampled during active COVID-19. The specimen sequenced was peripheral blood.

The CDR3 DNA reads TGTGCCAGCAGCTTAACGGGGACTGACCAAGAGACCCAGTACTTC. Encoded protein: CASSLTGTDQETQYF. The chain carries TRBV7-3 and TRBJ2-5; tentatively, D is TRBD2 (6 bases). This CDR3 is 15 amino acids long. V was shortened by 0 bases and J by 0 bases, with 8 bases between the two germline ends. Germline-derived CDR1 and CDR2 are SGHTA and FQGTGA.